Presented here are 23 T cell receptor beta chains from one specimen sequenced in a study of identical twins. TCRdb passed the 5' RACE reads through MiXCR, listing each CDR3 protein once. The table records about 250,000 distinct CDR3 sequences, over 12% of them present only once. The sequenced sample consisted of memory (CD45RO+) T cells sorted from blood. Receptors were obtained from a woman aged 18-29 years in good health.

The sample holds a few counts of this clonotype. The chain has TRBV20-1 and TRBJ2-2; D is perhaps TRBD2 (5 bases). Trimming pared 5 bases from V and 4 bases from J, leaving 8 bases between. CDR1 is DFQATT, CDR2 SNEGSKA, per germline (reference sequence). The CDR3 runs to 12 residues. The CDR3 sequence: CSAREGTGELFF. The CDR3 bases are TGCAGTGCTCGTGAGGGCACCGGGGAGCTGTTTTTT.

This clonotype was seen just once. The CDR3 DNA reads as TGTGCCAGCTCCCACCACCCCCCCGGGACTAGCGGATACACAGATACGCAGTATTTT. Translation: CASSHHPPGTSGYTDTQYF. This chain uses TRBV3-1 with TRBJ2-3; 11 nucleotides match TRBD2. Trimming removed 8 bases from V and 2 bases from J; junction bases left unmatched: 18. The CDR3 has 19 amino acids. The V gene's germline CDR1 is LGHDT and CDR2 YNNKEL (reference sequence).

This clonotype turned up a few times. The chain uses TRBV5-1 and TRBJ1-1; no clear D. The CDR3 covers 14 residues. Trimming took off 3 bases at V and 1 base at J, with 10 bases between the two ends. Germline V gene data show CDR1 as SGHRS and CDR2 as YFSETQ. CDR3 region: CASSWASRNTEAFF. CDR3 coding DNA: TGCGCCAGCAGCTGGGCTTCCAGGAACACTGAAGCTTTCTTT.

V and J are TRBV28 and TRBJ2-1; D is tentatively TRBD1 or TRBD2 (5 bases each). The germline V gene encodes CDR1 MDHEN and CDR2 SYDVKM. V was pared by 3 bases and J by 4 bases, with 13 bases between. This CDR3 spans 15 amino acids. Here the CDR3 DNA reads TGTGCCAGCAGTTTGACGGGGCCGGGGTACAATGAGCAGTTCTTC. Protein sequence: CASSLTGPGYNEQFF.

V is TRBV4-1 and J is TRBJ1-2, with a possible D match to TRBD1 (6 bases). Germline CDR1 and CDR2: MGHRA and YSYEKL. V lost 3 bases to trimming and J lost 1 base, with 12 bases between them. The CDR3 length is 15 residues. The DNA for the CDR3 is TGCGCCAGCAGCCAGGGACACCTCCTTAACTATGGCTACACCTTC. This codes for CASSQGHLLNYGYTF.

The chain links TRBV15 to TRBJ2-1; 7 positions agree with TRBD1. The CDR3 spans 18 residues. Germline assignment: CDR1 LNHNV and CDR2 YYDKDF (reference sequence). V shed 1 base, J shed 7 bases, and the junction held 16 bases outside the gene matches. The CDR3 is CATSRVGTAGGTRNEQFF. In nucleotides, the CDR3 is TGTGCCACCAGCAGAGTCGGGACCGCAGGGGGAACACGAAATGAGCAGTTCTTC.

This clonotype was detected a few times. Here the CDR3 reads CASSLGGQADTQYF. The CDR3 DNA follows: TGTGCCAGCAGCTTAGGGGGACAGGCAGATACGCAGTATTTT. The chain employs TRBV7-3 and TRBJ2-3; 8 bases agree with TRBD1. There are 14 residues in the CDR3. V shed 2 bases, J shed 4 bases, and the junction held 2 bases outside the gene matches. Germline V gene data show CDR1 as SGHTA and CDR2 as FQGTGA.

V gene TRBV6-2 or TRBV6-3 combines with J gene TRBJ2-1; 12 bases are shared with TRBD2. This CDR3 region has 16 residues. The germline gives CDR1 MNHEY, CDR2 SVGEGT. V gave up 6 bases and J gave up 1 base; unmatched junction bases: 4. The CDR3 coding sequence is TGTGCCAGCAGGACTCTAGCGGGAGGGTCCTACAATGAGCAGTTCTTC. The encoded protein is CASRTLAGGSYNEQFF.

The J gene is TRBJ1-2, the V gene TRBV2; tentatively, D is TRBD1 (6 bases). Deletions cut 7 bases from V and 8 bases from J, with 17 bases between. There are 13 residues in the CDR3. Germline V gene lookup returns CDR1 SNHLY and CDR2 FYNNEI. CDR3: CASTIAGEGGYTF. In nucleotides, the CDR3 is TGTGCCAGCACCATAGCAGGGGAGGGAGGCTACACCTTC.

This clonotype has more than one count but fewer than ten. The chain joins TRBV28 to TRBJ1-2; TRBD1 agrees at 7 bases. The CDR3 has 14 amino acids. CDR1 and CDR2 from the germline V gene are MDHEN and SYDVKM. Losses at the gene ends were 4 bases for V and 0 bases for J; bases not matched to a gene: 2. The CDR3 here is CASSSGTANYGYTF. CDR3 nucleotides: TGTGCCAGCAGTTCCGGGACAGCTAACTATGGCTACACCTTC.

The chain employs TRBV6-5 and TRBJ2-1; D is tentatively TRBD1 or TRBD2 (6 bases each). Trimming left V 2 bases short and J 9 bases short, with 20 bases between. The CDR3 extends over 16 amino acids. The germline V gene encodes CDR1 MNHEY and CDR2 SVGAGI. The CDR3 region is CASSYVGQGRNGEQFF. The CDR3 DNA reads TGTGCCAGCAGTTACGTAGGGCAGGGGAGGAACGGTGAGCAGTTCTTC.

The gene calls are TRBV15 and TRBJ2-5; D gene unclear. In germline, CDR1 is LNHNV, CDR2 YYDKDF (reference sequence). This CDR3 is built from 13 residues. V was trimmed by 1 base and J by 4 bases, leaving 7 bases between them. The CDR3 DNA reads as TGTGCCACCAGCAGAGGGCCTACAGAGACCCAGTACTTC. Amino acids: CATSRGPTETQYF.

This chain links TRBV7-9 with TRBJ1-1; D is ambiguous. This CDR3 is built from 14 residues. Looked up from germline, CDR1 is SEHNR and CDR2 is FQNEAQ (reference sequence). The V end lost 5 bases, the J end lost 10 bases, and 20 bases lay between the germline ends. The CDR3 sequence is CASSPLRHQVGAFF. In DNA form, the CDR3 reads TGTGCCAGCAGCCCCCTGAGGCATCAAGTAGGAGCTTTCTTT.

This clonotype was seen repeatedly, ten times or more. J is TRBJ1-1 and V is TRBV5-1; 8 bases match TRBD1. Looked up from germline, CDR1 is SGHRS and CDR2 is YFSETQ. The V and J ends lost 4 bases and 7 bases, in that order; junction bases with no gene match: 6. CDR3 length: 13 residues. In DNA form, the CDR3 reads TGCGCCAGCAGCCAGGACAGGGAGGGTGAAGCTTTCTTT. Translating it yields CASSQDREGEAFF.

This clonotype has ten or more counts. The chain recombines TRBV6-1 with TRBJ2-7; no clear D. The germline gives CDR1 MNHNS, CDR2 SASEGT. The CDR3 sequence is 9 residues long. Trimming took off 9 bases at V and 6 bases at J, with 6 bases between the two ends. In DNA form, the CDR3 reads TGTGCCAGTCGAAGCGAGCAGTACTTC. It translates to CASRSEQYF.

The rearrangement uses TRBV20-1 and TRBJ1-5; 7 nucleotides agree with TRBD1. The germline gives CDR1 DFQATT, CDR2 SNEGSKA (reference sequence). This CDR3 contains 15 residues. With 4 bases clipped from V and 0 bases from J, the junction kept 6 bases outside the gene matches. The CDR3 is CSAITGASSNQPQHF. CDR3 nucleotide sequence: TGCAGTGCTATAACAGGGGCTTCTAGCAATCAGCCCCAGCATTTT.

This clonotype was counted between two and nine times. The chain employs TRBV4-2 and TRBJ2-5, with 8 bases lining up with TRBD1. The J segment lost 5 bases and the V segment lost 0 bases, leaving 11 bases of the junction unmatched. This CDR3 has 17 residues. Germline-derived CDR1 and CDR2 are LGHNA and YNFKEQ. The CDR3 loop is CASSQDRSGGFGETQYF. The CDR3 coding sequence is TGTGCCAGCAGCCAAGATAGGTCAGGGGGCTTCGGGGAGACCCAGTACTTC.

This clonotype was counted between two and nine times. This chain connects TRBV20-1 to TRBJ2-1; no reliable D call. V was trimmed by 6 bases and J by 6 bases, leaving 21 bases between them. The CDR3 loop spans 15 amino acids. CDR1 is DFQATT and CDR2 is SNEGSKA in the germline V gene (reference sequence). The CDR3 DNA sequence: TGCAGTGCGAAAATACCTCTATCTCCAATCAATGAGCAGTTCTTC. Its translation is CSAKIPLSPINEQFF.

This clonotype has ten or more counts. The chain is built from TRBV12-3 or TRBV12-4 and TRBJ2-3; TRBD2 agrees at 9 bases. The trim removed 3 bases at V and 2 bases at J, leaving 6 bases unmatched. The length of the CDR3 is 16 residues. In DNA form, the CDR3 reads TGTGCCAGCAGTTTCCATAGCGGGGGAAACACAGATACGCAGTATTTT. Encoded protein: CASSFHSGGNTDTQYF.

The chain links TRBV7-9 to TRBJ2-6; no firm D call. The CDR3 loop spans 17 amino acids. Trimming removed 6 bases at V and 2 bases at J, with 17 bases between. Germline values: CDR1 SEHNR, CDR2 FQNEAQ (reference sequence). CDR3 region: CASRKPDGQTGANVLTF. In DNA form, the CDR3 reads TGTGCCAGCAGAAAACCGGACGGGCAAACTGGGGCCAACGTCCTGACTTTC.

In its sample, this clonotype was seen a few times. The chain is built from TRBV6-1 and TRBJ2-3; a weak D match, TRBD1 (5 bases). Trimming stripped 3 bases from V and 2 bases from J, with 12 bases between. Germline V gene lookup returns CDR1 MNHNS and CDR2 SASEGT. This CDR3 is 15 amino acids long. The CDR3 DNA sequence: TGTGCCAGCAGTGACTTTCGACAGACCACAGATACGCAGTATTTT. Protein: CASSDFRQTTDTQYF.

The chain joins TRBV6-2 or TRBV6-3 to TRBJ2-1; D gene unclear. This CDR3 contains 14 residues. V was clipped by 9 bases and J by 0 bases, with 12 bases between them. Germline CDR1 MNHEY, CDR2 SVGEGT. The CDR3 region is CASVDWGSYNEQFF. CDR3 sequence (DNA): TGTGCCAGTGTTGACTGGGGCTCCTACAATGAGCAGTTCTTC.

This clonotype was detected many times. The V call is TRBV29-1, the J call TRBJ1-2, with D hard to call. This CDR3 region has 13 residues. CDR1 is SQVTM, CDR2 ANQGSEA, per germline. The V end was cut by 4 bases, the J end by 7 bases, with 16 bases between. CDR3 residues: CSVGPSALGGYTF. The CDR3, as DNA: TGCAGCGTTGGCCCCTCCGCTTTGGGTGGCTACACCTTC.